This T cell receptor beta chain was sequenced for a study of T cells after yellow fever vaccination. Study results and limitations: Contaminants from the bulk population, in the form of abundant clonotypes, could be found in FACS-sorted repertoires.

The CDR3 is 14 amino acids. The germline gives CDR1 SGDLS, CDR2 YYNGEE. With 0 bases removed from V and 3 bases from J, the gap between germline ends came to 10 bases. TCRdb called the 5' RACE reads again in MiXCR, with one record for every CDR3 protein. The sample yields about 320,000 distinct CDR3 sequences, approximately 4.3% seen once. There are many counts of this clonotype. Its antigen remains unidentified. Here the sequenced sample was PBMCs, taken 15 days after the yellow fever booster vaccination. The clonotype originates from a man younger than 30 who received the YFV17D yellow fever vaccine. This chain uses TRBV9 with TRBJ2-7; TRBD2 is a possible D gene (6 bases). CDR3 loop: CASSVAGLGYEQYF. The CDR3 DNA is TGTGCCAGCAGCGTAGCGGGACTTGGCTACGAGCAGTACTTC.